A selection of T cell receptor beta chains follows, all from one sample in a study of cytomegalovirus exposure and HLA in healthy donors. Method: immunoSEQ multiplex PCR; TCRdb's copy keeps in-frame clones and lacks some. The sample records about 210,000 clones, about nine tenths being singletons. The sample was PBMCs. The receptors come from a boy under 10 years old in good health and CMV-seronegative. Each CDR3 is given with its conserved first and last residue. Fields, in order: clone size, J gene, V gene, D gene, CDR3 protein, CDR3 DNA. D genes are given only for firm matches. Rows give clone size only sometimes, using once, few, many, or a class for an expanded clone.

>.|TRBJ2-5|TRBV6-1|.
CASSEAVGQYF
TGTGCCAGCAGTGAAGCGGTCGGGCAGTACTTC
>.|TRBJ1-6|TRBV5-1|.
CASSLAAGRRANSPLHF
TGCGCCAGCAGCCTCGCGGCAGGACGGAGGGCTAATTCACCCCTCCACTTT
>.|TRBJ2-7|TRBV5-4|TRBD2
CASSARLASYEQYF
TGTGCCAGCAGCGCCAGACTAGCGAGCTACGAGCAGTACTTC
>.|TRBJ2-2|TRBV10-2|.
CASGIGELFF
TGCGCCAGCGGCATCGGGGAGCTGTTTTTT
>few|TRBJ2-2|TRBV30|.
CAWRYRATGELFF
TGTGCCTGGAGATACAGGGCGACCGGGGAGCTGTTTTTT
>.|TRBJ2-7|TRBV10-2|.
CASSEQGPYEQYF
TGCGCCAGCAGTGAACAGGGACCCTACGAGCAGTACTTC
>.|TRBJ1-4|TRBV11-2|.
CASSLGAGPGEKLFF
TGTGCCAGCAGCTTAGGGGCCGGCCCGGGGGAAAAACTGTTTTTT
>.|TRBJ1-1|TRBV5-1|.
CASSENGEEAFF
TGCGCCAGCAGCGAAAACGGGGAGGAAGCTTTCTTT
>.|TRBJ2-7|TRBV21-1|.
CASSKSLAVTLQPYEQYF
TGTGCCAGCAGCAAGAGTCTAGCGGTAACACTTCAACCCTACGAGCAGTACTTC
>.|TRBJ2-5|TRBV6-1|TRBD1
CASSEGDRGDETQYF
TGTGCCAGCAGTGAAGGTGACAGGGGTGATGAGACCCAGTACTTC
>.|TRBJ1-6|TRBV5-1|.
CASSLGRVLNSPLHF
TGCGCCAGCAGTCTCGGCAGGGTCCTCAATTCACCCCTCCACTTT
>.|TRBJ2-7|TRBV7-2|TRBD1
CASSLGDRGREQYF
TGTGCCAGCAGCTTAGGGGACAGGGGACGCGAGCAGTACTTC
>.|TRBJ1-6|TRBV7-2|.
CASSLSSSPLHF
TGTGCCAGCAGCTTATCCTCTTCACCCCTCCACTTT
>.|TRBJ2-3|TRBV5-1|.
CASSLDLDTQYF
TGCGCCAGCAGCTTGGATCTGGATACGCAGTATTTT
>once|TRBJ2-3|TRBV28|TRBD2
CASSSDHSGGFTDTQYF
TGTGCCAGCAGTAGCGACCATAGCGGGGGGTTCACAGATACGCAGTATTTT
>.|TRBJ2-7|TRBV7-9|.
CASSQHYAGQYF
TGTGCCAGCAGCCAACATTACGCGGGGCAGTACTTC
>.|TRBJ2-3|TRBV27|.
CASRTRGIADTQYF
TGTGCCAGCAGGACCAGGGGCATCGCAGATACGCAGTATTTT
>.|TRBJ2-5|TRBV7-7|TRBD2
CASSPSGTKQETQYF
TGTGCCAGCAGCCCTAGCGGGACTAAACAAGAGACCCAGTACTTC
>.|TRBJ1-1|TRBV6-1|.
CASRNRVVNTEAFF
TGTGCCAGCAGGAACAGGGTTGTGAACACTGAAGCTTTCTTT
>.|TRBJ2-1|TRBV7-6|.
CASSPTGNNEQFF
TGTGCCAGCAGCCCCACCGGGAACAATGAGCAGTTCTTC
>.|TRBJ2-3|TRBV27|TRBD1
CASSSIGQGANTQYF
TGTGCCAGCAGTTCTATCGGACAGGGGGCTAATACGCAGTATTTT
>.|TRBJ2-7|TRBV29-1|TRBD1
CSVGGLDRGPYEQYF
TGCAGCGTTGGTGGGTTGGACAGGGGGCCCTACGAGCAGTACTTC
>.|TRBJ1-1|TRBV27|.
CASSSPGLTTEAFF
TGTGCCAGCAGTTCTCCAGGACTAACGACTGAAGCTTTCTTT